These 15 T cell receptor beta chains were sequenced from one sample in a study of CD8 T cells in Susac syndrome (dated by TCRdb to between 2018 and 2020). Library prep was done by the immunoSEQ multiplex PCR assay. RNA was extracted using the RNeasy kit, and roughly 0.5 to 1 microgram was reverse transcribed with random hexamers. In TCRdb, the public reads were trimmed at Q25 with fastp and aligned with MiXCR, with productive beta chains retained. Under each unique CDR3 protein, matching rows form one entry showing the most common genes and DNA. The sample table lists under 55,000 distinct CDR3 sequences, 93% of them with a count of one. 0.5% to 0.6% of the sample comes from the top ten. The sequenced sample was CD8+ T cells from PBMCs. The receptor set was obtained from a human donor with multiple sclerosis.

The V gene is TRBV6-6, the J gene TRBJ1-6, with D tentatively TRBD1 (6 bases). CDR1 and CDR2 from the germline V gene are MNHNY and SVGAGI (reference sequence). V lost 8 bases, J lost 5 bases, and 13 bases lay in between. This CDR3 has 14 residues. CDR3 in amino acids: CASCKGVDNSPLHF. In nucleotides, the CDR3 is TGTGCCAGCTGCAAGGGGGTAGATAATTCACCCCTCCACTTT.

This rearrangement joins TRBV7-7 to TRBJ2-3; 15 bases align to TRBD2. Germline values: CDR1 SSHAT, CDR2 FNYEAQ (reference sequence). The CDR3 totals 18 residues. The J segment lost 10 bases and the V segment lost 5 bases, leaving 16 bases of the junction unmatched. This chain's CDR3 is CASSDLITGLAGGRAQYF. In DNA, the CDR3 is TGTGCCAGCAGCGACCTTATCACCGGACTAGCGGGGGGGCGGGCGCAGTATTTT.

The chain couples TRBV29-1 to TRBJ1-3, with D possibly being TRBD1 (5 bases). Germline assignment: CDR1 SQVTM and CDR2 ANQGSEA. CDR3 length: 14 amino acids. Trimming removed 0 bases at V and 1 base at J, with 7 bases between. The CDR3 here is CSVEDGGSGNTIYF. DNA of the CDR3: TGCAGCGTTGAAGATGGGGGATCTGGAAACACCATATATTTT. Supplemented by reference TRBV29-1 and TRBJ1-3, the full variable domain reads SAVISQKPSRDICQRGTSLTIQCQVDSQVTMMFWYRQQPGQSLTLIATANQGSEATYESGFVIDKFPISRPNLTFSTLTVSNMSPEDSSIYLCSVEDGGSGNTIYFGEGSWLTVV.

The chain links TRBV5-4 to TRBJ2-7; 7 bases agree with TRBD1. V was clipped by 1 base and J by 2 bases; unmatched bases: 6. Germline assignment: CDR1 SGHNT and CDR2 YYREEE (reference sequence). The CDR3 spans 15 residues. The CDR3 DNA follows: TGTGCCAGCAGCTTGAAAGGGGACAGACCCTACGAGCAGTACTTC. Encoded protein: CASSLKGDRPYEQYF.

The chain employs TRBV7-9 and TRBJ2-1; 10 nucleotides align to TRBD2. The germline CDR1 and CDR2 sequences are SEHNR and FQNEAQ (reference sequence). The CDR3 is 16 amino acids. V lost 5 bases, J lost 5 bases, and 9 bases stayed unmatched. The CDR3 DNA sequence: TGTGCCAGCAGCCACCCTCAAGGGACTAGCGACAATGAGCAGTTCTTC. Translation gives CASSHPQGTSDNEQFF.

The rearrangement links TRBV20-1 to TRBJ2-7; D perhaps matches TRBD1 (5 bases). The CDR3 is 15 residues long. V lost 3 bases and J lost 1, with 16 bases in between. Germline CDR1 DFQATT, CDR2 SNEGSKA (reference sequence). Written as DNA, the CDR3 is TGCAGTGCTAGGCCTTTCGACAGTTCTTCCTACGAGCAGTACTTC. Encoded protein: CSARPFDSSSYEQYF.

This clonotype has only a few counts. The chain uses TRBV6-5 and TRBJ2-3; tentatively, D is TRBD1 (5 bases). Germline CDR1 reads MNHEY; CDR2 reads SVGAGI. V lost 5 bases and J 6 bases, leaving 6 bases between the germline ends. The CDR3 is 11 residues long. The CDR3 loop is CASSPGDTQYF. DNA of the CDR3: TGTGCCAGCAGTCCAGGGGATACGCAGTATTTT.

This chain connects TRBV5-1 to TRBJ1-3; no firm D call. The germline CDR1 and CDR2 sequences are SGHRS and YFSETQ. Trimming took 7 bases from V and 5 from J, leaving 16 bases between them. The CDR3 consists of 14 residues. The CDR3 spells CASSGGLFRNTIYF. DNA of the CDR3: TGCGCCAGCTCCGGCGGGCTGTTCCGAAACACCATATATTTT.

The V gene is TRBV5-6, the J gene TRBJ1-2, with 9 bases identical to TRBD1. The CDR3 has 16 amino acids. The germline gives CDR1 SGHDT, CDR2 YYEEEE. Germline trimming cut 4 bases from V and 1 base from J; bases unmatched to any gene: 8. The CDR3 protein is CASSGRTGAGNYGYTF. The DNA of the CDR3 is TGTGCCAGCAGCGGGCGGACAGGGGCGGGTAACTATGGCTACACCTTC.

This clonotype was detected once. V usage is TRBV6-2 or TRBV6-3 and J usage is TRBJ1-5; tentatively, D is TRBD1 (5 bases). Trimming stripped 5 bases from V and 0 bases from J, with 8 bases between. Germline V gene lookup returns CDR1 MNHEY and CDR2 SVGEGT. This CDR3 is 14 amino acids long. Written as DNA, the CDR3 is TGTGCCAGCAGTGACAGCTATAGCAATCAGCCCCAGCATTTT. Translation: CASSDSYSNQPQHF.

V usage is TRBV4-1 and J usage is TRBJ2-5; TRBD1 aligns across 7 bases. The germline V gene encodes CDR1 MGHRA and CDR2 YSYEKL. The trim removed 8 bases at V and 1 base at J, leaving 10 bases unmatched. CDR3 length: 15 amino acids. Here the CDR3 reads CASGLGQAAQETQYF. The CDR3 DNA reads as TGCGCCAGCGGACTCGGACAGGCCGCCCAAGAGACCCAGTACTTC.

The V call is TRBV29-1, the J call TRBJ1-2; maybe TRBD1 (6 bases). From germline, CDR1 is SQVTM and CDR2 ANQGSEA. V lost 6 bases to trimming and J lost 6 bases, with 20 bases between them. The CDR3 has 14 amino acids. Written as DNA, the CDR3 is TGCAGCGTCGGTACAGGGCGACCAATGGATGGCTACACCTTC. Translating gives CSVGTGRPMDGYTF.

The rearrangement joins TRBV27 to TRBJ2-2; 10 bases line up with TRBD1. The CDR3 loop spans 20 amino acids. Germline lookup yields CDR1 MNHEY and CDR2 SMNVEV (reference sequence). Unmatched junction bases numbered 18, after V lost 4 bases and J lost 4 bases. The CDR3 DNA sequence: TGTGCCAGCAGTTCCCGACAGGGGGCGAACTATGTTGATTCCACCGGGGAGCTGTTTTTT. This gives the protein CASSSRQGANYVDSTGELFF.

CDR3 sequence reads: CASSQANSYEQYF. The CDR3 DNA reads TGCGCCAGCAGCCAAGCAAACTCCTACGAGCAGTACTTC. This chain joins TRBV4-3 and TRBJ2-7; D unresolved. V dropped 1 base and J dropped 0 bases, with 4 bases sitting between them. CDR1 is LGHNA and CDR2 is YSLEER in the germline V gene. This CDR3 is 13 amino acids long.

This chain joins TRBV6-5 and TRBJ1-6, with D perhaps matching TRBD1 (6 bases). The CDR3 totals 17 residues. Germline V gives CDR1 MNHEY, CDR2 SVGAGI. Deletions cut 2 bases from V and 3 bases from J, with 14 bases between. CDR3 amino acids: CASSYDYAGDYNSPLHF. CDR3 sequence (DNA): TGTGCCAGCAGTTACGACTACGCAGGGGACTATAATTCACCCCTCCACTTT.